The 6 T cell receptor beta chains below all came from one sample that was sequenced in a study of blood T cell repertoires in COVID-19. Repertoires were generated with immunoSEQ multiplex PCR, while TCRdb's copy carries only in-frame clones and drops some. The sample contains approximately 160,000 clones, 75% to 90% of which appear only once. Sequenced: peripheral blood. These TCRs come from a woman aged 60-70 years with acute or convalescent COVID-19.

This chain joins TRBV27 and TRBJ1-2; possibly TRBD1 for D (5 bases). The V and J ends lost 6 bases and 4 bases respectively, with 12 bases between them. The CDR3 has 13 amino acids. Germline V lookup: CDR1 MNHEY, CDR2 SMNVEV (reference sequence). The CDR3 region is CASRSPQGYGYTF. CDR3 DNA: TGTGCCAGCAGATCCCCCCAGGGCTATGGCTACACCTTC.

The V gene is TRBV27, the J gene TRBJ2-3; TRBD1 matches 9 bases. The CDR3 runs to 15 residues. CDR1 MNHEY and CDR2 SMNVEV come from the germline V gene (reference sequence). V lost 5 bases, J lost 3 bases, and 6 bases stayed unmatched. The CDR3 nucleotides are TGTGCCAGCAGTGACCGGGACAGGGAGACAGATACGCAGTATTTT. It is translated as CASSDRDRETDTQYF.

The V and J genes are TRBV19 and TRBJ1-1; 7 bases are a match to TRBD1. Losses at the gene ends were 5 bases for V and 1 base for J; bases not matched to a gene: 7. This CDR3 is built from 15 residues. Germline lookup yields CDR1 LNHDA and CDR2 SQIVND (reference sequence). This CDR3 reads CASSHKGAWNTEAFF. CDR3 DNA sequence: TGTGCCAGTAGTCATAAGGGGGCTTGGAACACTGAAGCTTTCTTT. The whole variable domain, filled in from reference TRBV19 and TRBJ1-1, reads DGGITQSPKYLFRKEGQNVTLSCEQNLNHDAMYWYRQDPGQGLRLIYYSQIVNDFQKGDIAEGYSVSREKKESFPLTVTSAQKNPTAFYLCASSHKGAWNTEAFFGQGTRLTVV.

This chain links TRBV4-2 with TRBJ2-7, with 7 bases lining up with TRBD1. Germline lookup yields CDR1 LGHNA and CDR2 YNFKEQ. The CDR3 runs to 14 residues. V was clipped by 4 bases and J by 1 base; unmatched bases: 4. The CDR3 protein is CASSRAGGSYEQYF. The CDR3 bases are TGTGCCAGCAGCCGGGCAGGGGGATCCTACGAGCAGTACTTC.

The rearrangement uses TRBV5-1 and TRBJ1-6, with 10 bases fitting TRBD1. Germline V gives CDR1 SGHRS, CDR2 YFSETQ. This CDR3 has 16 residues. The V segment lost 4 bases and the J segment 11 bases; nucleotides outside the gene matches: 12. Written as DNA, the CDR3 is TGCGCCAGCAGCCCCCACTCGACAGGGGGCTTGACACCCCTCCACTTT. Translation gives CASSPHSTGGLTPLHF.

The rearrangement links TRBV4-2 to TRBJ2-2; possibly TRBD1 for D (7 bases). V lost 6 bases and J 3 bases, leaving 14 bases between the germline ends. Germline V gene lookup returns CDR1 LGHNA and CDR2 YNFKEQ. The CDR3 runs to 15 residues. The CDR3 sequence: CASRPGRGDTGELFF. CDR3 sequence (DNA): TGTGCCAGCAGACCCGGCAGGGGGGACACCGGGGAGCTGTTTTTT.